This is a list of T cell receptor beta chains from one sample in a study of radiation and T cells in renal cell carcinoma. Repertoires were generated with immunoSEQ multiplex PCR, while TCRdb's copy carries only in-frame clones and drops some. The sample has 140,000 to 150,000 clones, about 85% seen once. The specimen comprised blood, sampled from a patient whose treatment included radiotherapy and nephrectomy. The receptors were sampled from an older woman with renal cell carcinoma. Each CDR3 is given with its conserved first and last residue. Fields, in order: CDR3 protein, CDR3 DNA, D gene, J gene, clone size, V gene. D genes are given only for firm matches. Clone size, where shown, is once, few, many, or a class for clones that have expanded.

cdr3_aa: CASSLDRATNEKLFF; cdr3_nt: TGCGCCAGCAGCCTAGACAGGGCTACTAATGAAAAACTGTTTTTT; d_call: TRBD1; j_call: TRBJ1-4; clone_size: once; v_call: TRBV5-1
cdr3_aa: CASSGTGFGATNEKLFF; cdr3_nt: TGTGCCAGCAGTGGGACAGGGTTCGGTGCAACTAATGAAAAACTGTTTTTT; d_call: TRBD1; j_call: TRBJ1-4; clone_size: -; v_call: TRBV28
cdr3_aa: CASSQGTSHYNEQFF; cdr3_nt: TGCGCCAGCAGCCAGGGGACTAGCCACTACAATGAGCAGTTCTTC; d_call: TRBD2; j_call: TRBJ2-1; clone_size: -; v_call: TRBV4-1
cdr3_aa: CASSQAHRYNEKLFF; cdr3_nt: TGTGCCAGCAGCCAAGCCCACAGATATAATGAAAAACTGTTTTTT; d_call: -; j_call: TRBJ1-4; clone_size: -; v_call: TRBV14
cdr3_aa: CSVGRSGIPQETQYF; cdr3_nt: TGCAGCGTTGGCAGAAGCGGAATACCCCAAGAGACCCAGTACTTC; d_call: -; j_call: TRBJ2-5; clone_size: -; v_call: TRBV29-1
cdr3_aa: CASSLLGTGELFF; cdr3_nt: TGTGCCAGCAGTTTATTAGGCACCGGGGAGCTGTTTTTT; d_call: -; j_call: TRBJ2-2; clone_size: -; v_call: TRBV27
cdr3_aa: CASSLVSGGTYNEQFF; cdr3_nt: TGTGCCAGCAGCTTAGTAAGCGGGGGGACATACAATGAGCAGTTCTTC; d_call: TRBD2; j_call: TRBJ2-1; clone_size: -; v_call: TRBV7-2
cdr3_aa: CASSPTGTYEKLFF; cdr3_nt: TGTGCCAGCAGCCCCACAGGGACATATGAAAAACTGTTTTTT; d_call: -; j_call: TRBJ1-4; clone_size: -; v_call: TRBV7-9
cdr3_aa: CASSRGNQPQHF; cdr3_nt: TGTGCCAGCAGTCGGGGCAATCAGCCCCAGCATTTT; d_call: -; j_call: TRBJ1-5; clone_size: -; v_call: TRBV27
cdr3_aa: CASSIGALANTGELFF; cdr3_nt: TGTGCCAGTAGTATAGGAGCACTCGCGAACACCGGGGAGCTGTTTTTT; d_call: -; j_call: TRBJ2-2; clone_size: -; v_call: TRBV19
cdr3_aa: CASSLHSSGTTDTQYF; cdr3_nt: TGTGCCAGCAGCTTACATTCTAGCGGTACCACAGATACGCAGTATTTT; d_call: TRBD2; j_call: TRBJ2-3; clone_size: -; v_call: TRBV7-2
cdr3_aa: CSVEAGNQETQYF; cdr3_nt: TGCAGCGTTGAAGCCGGAAATCAAGAGACCCAGTACTTC; d_call: -; j_call: TRBJ2-5; clone_size: -; v_call: TRBV29-1
cdr3_aa: CASSEYGGETYEQYF; cdr3_nt: TGTGCCAGCAGTGAATATGGGGGGGAGACCTACGAGCAGTACTTC; d_call: TRBD2; j_call: TRBJ2-7; clone_size: -; v_call: TRBV6-1
cdr3_aa: CASTAGTGGYNEQFF; cdr3_nt: TGTGCCAGCACCGCTGGGACAGGAGGATACAATGAGCAGTTCTTC; d_call: TRBD1; j_call: TRBJ2-1; clone_size: -; v_call: TRBV27
cdr3_aa: CAISEGVGSGTDTQYF; cdr3_nt: TGTGCCATCAGTGAGGGTGTGGGGTCGGGCACAGATACGCAGTATTTT; d_call: -; j_call: TRBJ2-3; clone_size: -; v_call: TRBV10-3
cdr3_aa: CASSVASGASMGEQYF; cdr3_nt: TGTGCCAGCAGTGTGGCTAGCGGGGCCTCGATGGGGGAGCAGTACTTC; d_call: TRBD2; j_call: TRBJ2-7; clone_size: -; v_call: TRBV6-1
cdr3_aa: CASSIHSPAGRNGYTF; cdr3_nt: TGTGCCAGTAGTATACACAGTCCCGCGGGTAGGAATGGCTACACCTTC; d_call: -; j_call: TRBJ1-2; clone_size: -; v_call: TRBV19
cdr3_aa: CASSLNSYTEAFF; cdr3_nt: TGTGCCAGCAGCTTGAACTCTTACACTGAAGCTTTCTTT; d_call: -; j_call: TRBJ1-1; clone_size: -; v_call: TRBV7-2
cdr3_aa: CASSQEGGYEQYF; cdr3_nt: TGCGCCAGCAGCCAGGAGGGGGGCTACGAGCAGTACTTC; d_call: -; j_call: TRBJ2-7; clone_size: -; v_call: TRBV4-1
cdr3_aa: CASSLRPPVYSNQPQHF; cdr3_nt: TGTGCCAGCAGTTTAAGGCCCCCAGTTTATAGCAATCAGCCCCAGCATTTT; d_call: -; j_call: TRBJ1-5; clone_size: -; v_call: TRBV27
cdr3_aa: CASSPLRAQNTEAFF; cdr3_nt: TGTGCCAGCAGCCCTCTAAGGGCGCAGAACACTGAAGCTTTCTTT; d_call: -; j_call: TRBJ1-1; clone_size: few; v_call: TRBV14
cdr3_aa: CSVGSGGYEQYF; cdr3_nt: TGCAGCGTTGGGAGCGGGGGTTACGAGCAGTACTTC; d_call: TRBD2; j_call: TRBJ2-7; clone_size: -; v_call: TRBV29-1
cdr3_aa: CARGGPNTDTQYF; cdr3_nt: TGTGCCAGGGGGGGGCCGAACACAGATACGCAGTATTTT; d_call: -; j_call: TRBJ2-3; clone_size: -; v_call: TRBV30
cdr3_aa: CASSLNGGQGGNQPQHF; cdr3_nt: TGTGCCAGCAGTTTAAACGGAGGACAGGGAGGTAATCAGCCCCAGCATTTT; d_call: TRBD1; j_call: TRBJ1-5; clone_size: -; v_call: TRBV27
cdr3_aa: CASRRGQRELFF; cdr3_nt: TGTGCCAGCAGGAGGGGACAGCGGGAGCTGTTTTTT; d_call: TRBD1; j_call: TRBJ2-2; clone_size: -; v_call: TRBV27
cdr3_aa: CASSTTTEVAFF; cdr3_nt: TGTGCCAGCAGTACAACGACAGAAGTAGCTTTCTTT; d_call: -; j_call: TRBJ1-1; clone_size: -; v_call: TRBV6-6
cdr3_aa: CASSLWGPTDTQYF; cdr3_nt: TGTGCCAGCAGTTTGTGGGGGCCCACAGATACGCAGTATTTT; d_call: -; j_call: TRBJ2-3; clone_size: -; v_call: TRBV27